What follows are 20 T cell receptor beta chains derived from one specimen sequenced in a study of blood T cell repertoires in COVID-19. Data came from immunoSEQ multiplex PCR; TCRdb stores just in-frame clones and leaves some out. The sample includes roughly 240,000 clones, 65% to 90% of them seen just once. Source material: peripheral blood. The receptors shown here come from a man between 45 and 60 years old with COVID-19, enrolled during active disease.

V gene TRBV27 combines with J gene TRBJ2-5; 9 bases align to TRBD2. With 4 bases clipped from V and 0 bases from J, the junction kept 9 bases outside the gene matches. Per the germline V gene, CDR1 is MNHEY and CDR2 is SMNVEV (reference sequence). The CDR3 contains 17 residues. The CDR3 loop is CASSSLPSGGYQETQYF. CDR3 nucleotides: TGTGCCAGCAGTTCCCTTCCCAGCGGGGGGTACCAAGAGACCCAGTACTTC.

This clone was counted only a few times. V is TRBV20-1 and J is TRBJ2-7; 9 nucleotides align to TRBD2. The CDR3 has 15 residues. Looked up from germline, CDR1 is DFQATT and CDR2 is SNEGSKA (reference sequence). The trim removed 3 bases at V and 2 bases at J, leaving 8 bases unmatched. In DNA form, the CDR3 reads TGCAGTGCTAGTCAACCTAGCGGGGACACCTACGAGCAGTACTTC. Translated: CSASQPSGDTYEQYF.

The J gene is TRBJ2-2, the V gene TRBV7-3, with D perhaps TRBD1 (5 bases). The CDR3 runs 14 residues. Trimming cost V 7 bases and J 4 bases, with 13 bases left between them. The germline V gene encodes CDR1 SGHTA and CDR2 FQGTGA. CDR3 DNA sequence: TGTGCCAGCACCGTAGGGGTCTCCACCGGGGAGCTGTTTTTT. Protein product: CASTVGVSTGELFF.

This clone was recorded once. The V and J genes are TRBV5-4 and TRBJ2-7; 11 positions agree with TRBD1. CDR1 and CDR2 (germline): SGHNT, YYREEE (reference sequence). The CDR3 is 15 amino acids. The V and J ends lost 4 bases and 2 bases, in that order; junction bases with no gene match: 5. As DNA, the CDR3 is TGTGCCAGCAGCAGGGCGGGACAGGGGGCCTACGAGCAGTACTTC. Protein: CASSRAGQGAYEQYF.

In nucleotides, the CDR3 is TGTGCCACCAGCCCCAAACGGGGTGGGGAATTCCCGCAGAGGCACATTCAGTACTTC. This encodes CATSPKRGGEFPQRHIQYF. J is TRBJ2-4 and V is TRBV15, with D possibly matching TRBD2 (5 bases). Between the trimmed V and J ends, which lost 5 bases and 8 bases, there was a span of 31 bases. Germline V CDR1 and CDR2: LNHNV, YYDKDF (reference sequence). The CDR3 totals 19 residues.

In its sample, this clone was seen a few times. The J gene is TRBJ2-7, the V gene TRBV5-1; 11 bases fit TRBD1. Losses at the gene ends were 0 bases for V and 6 bases for J; bases not matched to a gene: 5. This CDR3 is 15 amino acids long. Germline V CDR1 and CDR2: SGHRS, YFSETQ. CDR3 loop: CASSLAGQGVGEQYF. Written as DNA, the CDR3 is TGCGCCAGCAGCTTGGCGGGACAGGGGGTGGGCGAGCAGTACTTC.

This clone was seen once. V gene TRBV7-9 combines with J gene TRBJ2-1; tentative D call: TRBD1 (6 bases). Trimming cost V 1 base and J 5 bases, with 12 bases left between them. The CDR3 is made up of 15 amino acids. In germline, CDR1 is SEHNR, CDR2 FQNEAQ (reference sequence). Here the CDR3 DNA reads TGTGCCAGCAGCTTAGAGGCAGGGGTAAACAATGAGCAGTTCTTC. Protein product: CASSLEAGVNNEQFF.

V is TRBV5-1 and J is TRBJ2-5; 7 nucleotides line up with TRBD2. V dropped 2 bases and J dropped 2; count of bases not matched to a gene: 15. CDR1 is SGHRS and CDR2 is YFSETQ in the germline V gene. CDR3 length equals 18 residues. As DNA, the CDR3 is TGCGCCAGCAGCTTAGGACTAGACCCGCTCGGTGCGCAAGAGACCCAGTACTTC. Protein: CASSLGLDPLGAQETQYF. The full variable domain, in which reference TRBV5-1 and TRBJ2-5 provide the parts outside the CDR3, is KAGVTQTPRYLIKTRGQQVTLSCSPISGHRSVSWYQQTPGQGLQFLFEYFSETQRNKGNFPGRFSGRQFSNSRSEMNVSTLELGDSALYLCASSLGLDPLGAQETQYFGPGTRLLVL.

The chain links TRBV2 to TRBJ2-1, with 9 bases fitting TRBD2. CDR1 and CDR2 (germline): SNHLY, FYNNEI. CDR3 length: 13 residues. The ends lost 10 bases at V and 5 bases at J; junction bases unmatched: 6. CDR3 loop: CATQGLANNEQFF. The CDR3 DNA follows: TGTGCCACCCAGGGACTAGCCAACAATGAGCAGTTCTTC.

This rearrangement joins TRBV5-1 to TRBJ1-2, with D hard to call. In germline, CDR1 is SGHRS, CDR2 YFSETQ. The length of the CDR3 is 14 residues. Deletions cut 0 bases from V and 0 bases from J, with 6 bases between. CDR3 residues: CASSLDDTNYGYTF. CDR3 nucleotides: TGCGCCAGCAGCTTGGACGACACTAACTATGGCTACACCTTC.

The chain joins TRBV6-5 to TRBJ1-5, with 7 bases lining up with TRBD1. Trimming took 5 bases from V and 3 from J; bases not matched to a gene: 4. The V gene's germline CDR1 is MNHEY and CDR2 SVGAGI. The CDR3 contains 14 residues. CDR3 in DNA: TGTGCCAGCAGTAGGGGGACAGTCAATCAGCCCCAGCATTTT. Translating it yields CASSRGTVNQPQHF.

V is TRBV9 and J is TRBJ1-4; 8 bases fit TRBD1. This CDR3 comprises 15 residues. Germline-derived CDR1 and CDR2 are SGDLS and YYNGEE. V lost 3 bases and J lost 8; bases outside the gene matches: 9. The CDR3 DNA reads TGTGCCAGCAGCGAGGCAACAGGGGGTAGAGAAAAACTGTTTTTT. It translates to CASSEATGGREKLFF. Looking up the rest from reference TRBV9 and TRBJ1-4 gives the full variable domain: DSGVTQTPKHLITATGQRVTLRCSPRSGDLSVYWYQQSLDQGLQFLIQYYNGEERAKGNILERFSAQQFPDLHSELNLSSLELGDSALYFCASSEATGGREKLFFGSGTQLSVL.

This clone appeared a single time. The gene calls are TRBV9 and TRBJ1-5; 7 positions match TRBD1. The V segment lost 0 bases and the J segment 4 bases; nucleotides outside the gene matches: 4. Germline V gene data show CDR1 as SGDLS and CDR2 as YYNGEE. The CDR3 is 15 residues long. CDR3 amino acids: CASSVGTGLNQPQHF. In DNA form, the CDR3 reads TGTGCCAGCAGCGTAGGGACAGGCCTAAATCAGCCCCAGCATTTT. Combining the CDR3 with reference TRBV9 and TRBJ1-5 gives the whole variable domain DSGVTQTPKHLITATGQRVTLRCSPRSGDLSVYWYQQSLDQGLQFLIQYYNGEERAKGNILERFSAQQFPDLHSELNLSSLELGDSALYFCASSVGTGLNQPQHFGDGTRLSIL.

This clone was seen just once. V and J are TRBV18 and TRBJ1-4; D might be TRBD1 (5 bases). The CDR3 totals 15 residues. CDR1 is KGHSH, CDR2 LQKENI, per germline. Between the trimmed V and J ends, which lost 1 base and 7 bases, there was a span of 13 bases. The CDR3 reads CASSPRSGSSEKLFF. The DNA for the CDR3 is TGTGCCAGCTCACCACGGTCAGGGTCAAGTGAAAAACTGTTTTTT.

The rearrangement joins TRBV27 to TRBJ2-1, with a possible D match to TRBD2 (5 bases). Germline CDR1 is MNHEY and CDR2 is SMNVEV (reference sequence). Trimming removed 3 bases at V and 7 bases at J, with 10 bases between. The CDR3 loop spans 13 amino acids. The chain's CDR3 is CASSFAGHNEQFF. DNA of the CDR3: TGTGCCAGCAGTTTCGCGGGCCATAATGAGCAGTTCTTC.

The rearrangement joins TRBV11-1 to TRBJ2-7, with 9 bases matching TRBD2. CDR1 is SGHAT, CDR2 FQDESV, per germline (reference sequence). The CDR3 contains 16 residues. V lost 2 bases, J lost 1 base, and 6 bases stayed unmatched. The CDR3 bases are TGTGCCAGCAGCTTACAGCGGGGGGTCGTTTCCTACGAGCAGTACTTC. It specifies CASSLQRGVVSYEQYF. Using reference TRBV11-1 and TRBJ2-7 for the parts outside the CDR3, the full variable domain is EAEVAQSPRYKITEKSQAVAFWCDPISGHATLYWYRQILGQGPELLVQFQDESVVDDSQLPKDRFSAERLKGVDSTLKIQPAELGDSAMYLCASSLQRGVVSYEQYFGPGTRLTVT.

The rearrangement links TRBV5-6 to TRBJ2-3; 8 bases fit TRBD1. The CDR3 spans 17 residues. V shed 2 bases and J 7 bases; nucleotides not matched to a gene: 15. Germline-derived CDR1 and CDR2 are SGHDT and YYEEEE. The CDR3 DNA follows: TGTGCCAGCAGCTTACGGCTAGGGACAGGAAAATCAAATACGCAGTATTTT. Its protein is CASSLRLGTGKSNTQYF.

The chain recombines TRBV5-1 with TRBJ2-7; 7 nucleotides line up with TRBD1. V was pared by 0 bases and J by 5 bases, with 8 bases of the junction left unmatched. From germline, CDR1 is SGHRS and CDR2 YFSETQ. The CDR3 extends over 15 amino acids. CDR3 in amino acids: CASSLADRAGDEQYF. The CDR3 nucleotides read TGCGCCAGCAGCTTGGCCGACAGGGCGGGCGACGAGCAGTACTTC.

V gene TRBV6-5 combines with J gene TRBJ2-7; 9 bases match TRBD2. This CDR3 is built from 15 residues. CDR1 is MNHEY and CDR2 is SVGAGI in the germline V gene. The ends lost 6 bases at V and 1 base at J; junction bases unmatched: 7. CDR3 sequence (DNA): TGTGCCAGCAGCAAGAGCGGGGGGCGGTCCTACGAGCAGTACTTC. Residues: CASSKSGGRSYEQYF.

The V and J genes are TRBV3-1 (or the pseudogene TRBV3-2) and TRBJ1-2; no clear D gene. CDR1 is LGHDT and CDR2 is YNNKEL in the germline V gene (reference sequence). This CDR3 contains 13 residues. The V and J ends lost 4 bases and 8 bases respectively, with 14 bases between them. This CDR3 reads CASSRRDSRGYTF. CDR3 bases: TGTGCCAGCAGCCGGAGGGATTCTCGAGGCTACACCTTC.